This TCR beta chain appears in the sequencing data of a study of vaccination and CD4 T cells after COVID-19 (dated by TCRdb to the early 2020s). About the study as a whole: Every convalescent patient had a positive nasal swab PCR test for SARS-CoV-2, with mild disease in roughly 10 patients and severe disease in one. In 10 COVID-19 convalescent patients and several infection-naive healthy vaccine recipients, the spike-specific CD4+ TCR repertoire before mRNA vaccination was compared with the repertoire after mRNA vaccination. Six males and four females were included in the convalescent cohort, with two Hispanic individuals, seven Caucasians, two Asians and one multiracial person represented. Control cultures used a CEFX viral epitope pool as positive control, an HIV-1 Nef peptide pool as negative control, or no peptide. Post-COVID blood samples from convalescent patients were collected a median of approximately 100 days after diagnosis, with a range of 35 to 161 days. Post-vaccine blood samples were collected a median of approximately 72 days after the second vaccine dose, ranging from 14 to 241 days. Two doses of either the Pfizer-BioNTech BNT162b2 vaccine (n=8) or the Moderna mRNA-1273 vaccine (n=2) were administered to participants. For stimulating the cultures, overlapping spike peptide pools were used, derived from SARS-CoV-2 as well as from the common cold coronaviruses HCoV-NL63, HCoV-OC43 and HCoV-229E. The investigation overall reported the following: Nearly all vaccine-specific clones in convalescent patients (304 of 307) were mono-reactive for SARS-CoV-2 spike rather than cross-reactive with common cold coronaviruses. The number of convalescent patients in the study was relatively small, and the study did not examine early timepoints following natural infection. The median count of SARS-CoV-2-reactive clonotypes went up from around 21 after infection to about 41 after vaccination, although the change was not significant. Among convalescent patients, a median about 86% of the SARS-CoV-2-reactive clones seen after vaccination appeared only after vaccination, which suggests priming specific to the vaccine.

The sample's treatment or condition label, decoded: roughly 11-day PBMC culture with coronavirus spike peptide pools or control peptides (ViraFEST assay). The ViraFEST assay was used in the study, in which antigen-specific T cells were expanded with peptide pools and expanded clonotypes were subsequently identified by TCR sequencing. The positive SARS-CoV-2 PCR tests of the convalescent patients were dated from March to December 2020, before the Alpha, Beta and Delta variants emerged in the United States. PBMCs were cultured at under 2.5 million per well in IMDM supplemented with around 5% human AB serum and 9 to 10 IU/ml IL-2, with 10 ug/ml peptide pools added. Half of the culture medium was replaced with fresh IL-2-containing medium on days 3 and 7. Once the cells had been in culture for 10 days, the EasySep CD4+ T cell isolation kit was used to isolate CD4+ T cells by negative selection. Ficoll-Paque Plus gradient centrifugation was used to isolate PBMCs from whole blood, and the isolated PBMCs were then either used fresh or cryopreserved at -140C. In general, triplicate wells were set up for every culture condition.

The germline V and J ends show losses of 5 bases and 2 bases respectively, and no gene match explains 16 bases of the junction. The germline V gene (reference sequence) yields SEHNR for CDR1 and FQNEAQ for CDR2. The CDR3 numbers 20 residues from cysteine through phenylalanine. Only CDR3 DNA is held: 60 bases, read in frame from base 1. For this clonotype: What antigen it recognizes has not been identified. The sample holds no much larger clone one base away, and base qualities are not on file.

The library was prepared using PCR. DNA from cultured CD4+ T cells was subjected to TCR sequencing with the Oncomine TCR Beta short-read assay at the Johns Hopkins FTIC core. The QIAamp micro DNA kit was used to extract genomic DNA from the cultured CD4+ T cells. Oncomine TCR Beta libraries from cultured CD4+ T cells were pooled using unique dual indexes and sequenced on an Illumina iSeq 100. The original methods were these. Non-productive sequences were filtered out, and CDR3s that did not start with C, did not end with F or W, or were shorter than 7 amino acids were discarded. Antigen-specific clonotypes were identified with the MANAFEST web application by comparing peptide-stimulated wells with reference and other culture wells. To be called positive, a clone needed an FDR below 0.05, an odds ratio above 5, and a productive frequency above 0.1% in at least two of three replicate wells. Clonotypes that were significantly expanded in both SARS-CoV-2 spike wells and at least one common cold coronavirus spike condition were defined as cross-reactive. Levenshtein distances (stringdist) and unrooted phylogenetic trees (ape) in R version 3.6.1 were used to assess CDR3 homology. Using fastp trimming at Q25 and MiXCR clonotype assembly, TCRdb reanalyzed the public sequencing data and kept in-frame beta chains. One record per CDR3 amino acid sequence lists the most common genes and DNA. TCRdb's processing, not the study's, gives the V and J calls here. Recorded for this sample are approximately 12,000 distinct CDR3 sequences; about 31% of them occurred a single time. The ten biggest clones cover 20% to 30% of the sample.

The sample comprised cultured CD4+ T cells from blood. The rearrangement joined TRBV7-9 to TRBJ2-2; 11 central nucleotides agree with TRBD2. The TCR sequence derives from a human donor with COVID-19. CDR3 region: CASSRQGPSGGTPNTGELFF. The DNA is TGTGCCAGCAGCCGACAGGGTCCTAGCGGGGGGACCCCAAACACCGGGGAGCTGTTTTTT.